These 5 T cell receptor beta chains were all obtained from the same sample, sequenced in a study of shared clonotypes between healthy human individuals. The naive CD8 subset, CD45RO-negative cells positively selected for CCR7, excluded terminally differentiated effector memory CD45RA+ cells. Only in-frame clones appear in the TCRdb table, and some are missing; sequencing was by immunoSEQ multiplex PCR. The table records hundreds of thousands of clones, roughly 95% of them present only once. The sample comprised naive CD8+ T cells sorted from blood. Every receptor here comes from a young woman in good health.

This clone is a singleton in its sample. This chain connects TRBV28 to TRBJ1-6; no firm D call. This CDR3 is built from 18 residues. Trimming left V 7 bases short and J 0 bases short, with 19 bases between. The germline V gene has CDR1 MDHEN and CDR2 SYDVKM. The CDR3 DNA sequence: TGTGCCAGCACCAGCAGACCTCGGGGTAGCTCCTATAATTCACCCCTCCACTTT. This gives the protein CASTSRPRGSSYNSPLHF.

This clone was seen a single time. The rearrangement links TRBV29-1 to TRBJ2-7; tentatively, D is TRBD1 (5 bases). The germline gives CDR1 SQVTM, CDR2 ANQGSEA. The CDR3 has 16 residues. V lost 4 bases to trimming and J lost 3 bases, with 22 bases between them. DNA of the CDR3: TGCAGCGTTGTAATGTCAGGACCTTCCCAGGGCTACGAGCAGTACTTC. It specifies CSVVMSGPSQGYEQYF.

This sequence joins TRBV7-2 and TRBJ2-3; perhaps TRBD1 as D (6 bases). The V end lost 4 bases, the J end lost 5 bases, and 19 bases lay between the germline ends. There are 16 residues in the CDR3. The V gene's germline CDR1 is SGHTA and CDR2 FQGNSA. The CDR3 DNA follows: TGTGCCAGCAGCTGGGTGCTGGGGGCGGAGGAAGATACGCAGTATTTT. Residues: CASSWVLGAEEDTQYF.

V usage is TRBV19 and J usage is TRBJ2-1; 7 nucleotides agree with TRBD1. Unmatched junction bases numbered 14, after V lost 7 bases and J lost 8 bases. Germline V CDR1 and CDR2: LNHDA, SQIVND (reference sequence). The CDR3 extends over 15 amino acids. CDR3 sequence: CASNPGQILIDEQFF. CDR3 nucleotide sequence: TGTGCCAGTAACCCGGGACAGATCCTGATAGATGAGCAGTTCTTC.

The CDR3 region is CASSDTSAAYEQYF. CDR3 coding DNA: TGCGCCAGCAGTGATACTAGCGCTGCCTACGAGCAGTACTTC. This sequence joins TRBV10-1 and TRBJ2-7; TRBD2 aligns across 7 bases. The J segment lost 2 bases and the V segment lost 3 bases, leaving 4 bases of the junction unmatched. Germline CDR1 and CDR2: WNHNN and SYGVQD (reference sequence). This CDR3 contains 14 residues.